This T cell receptor beta chain is from a study of T cell repertoires in cytomegalovirus infection. Overall study context: Both CMV infection and a matching HLA type were indicated by public TCR beta signatures.

This clonotype was recorded at least ten times. Its matching antigen is unknown. V was pared by 4 bases and J by 10 bases, with 8 bases of the junction left unmatched. CDR3 length: 15 amino acids. Germline values: CDR1 SGHTA, CDR2 FQGNSA. TCRdb fed the reads into MiXCR, producing one record per CDR3 protein. The sample lists under 350,000 distinct CDR3 sequences; less than 25% were seen once. This sequence originates from a human donor in good health (CMV status not recorded). Some clones in this sample may be carry-over from other donors' samples. This specimen consisted of cultured PBMCs, obtained from culture after CMV antigen stimulation. The J gene is TRBJ2-1, the V gene TRBV7-2; 12 positions match TRBD2. The CDR3 protein is CASSSTTSGRPEQFF. The CDR3 DNA reads as TGTGCCAGCAGCTCGACGACTAGCGGGAGACCGGAGCAGTTCTTC.